The source of this T cell receptor (beta chain) is a study of cytomegalovirus exposure and HLA in healthy donors. Study results and limitations: The authors later found most CMV-associated TCR beta chains appeared HLA-restricted. Later on, an analysis tied over 15,000 TCR beta sequences to HLA alleles at 0.05 false discovery rate. Further analysis, carried out later, found HLA-associated TCR beta chains more clonally expanded than equally common other chains.

In germline, CDR1 is LNHNV, CDR2 YYDKDF (reference sequence). The germline V and J ends were trimmed by 1 base and 1 base, with 7 bases remaining between them. The CDR3 sequence is 14 residues long. Though nominally healthy at sampling, donors likely had unrecorded immune exposures. Use of 60 Vbeta and 13 Jbeta primers characterized the PCR. Here immunoSEQ multiplex PCR was the method, and the copy in TCRdb shows in-frame clones only, minus some. The table includes about 140,000 clones, approximately 80% detected once. To note about this clone: Its matching antigen is unknown.

This clonotype originated in a woman younger than 30 in good health and CMV-seropositive. The source material was PBMCs. The chain joins TRBV15 to TRBJ2-5; D gene ambiguous. The CDR3 bases are TGTGCCACCAGCAGAGCGAACAGCCAAGAGACCCAGTACTTC. As protein: CATSRANSQETQYF.